Sequencing of this T cell receptor (beta chain) was carried out in a study of blood T cell repertoires in COVID-19. Study details: The United States, Italy and Spain supplied acute and convalescent COVID-19 samples. PBMCs, B-cell-depleted T cells, or T cells provided the cDNA or gDNA that made up the material.

Trimming cost V 5 bases and J 6 bases; bases outside gene matches: 10. This CDR3 is 17 amino acids long. Germline values: CDR1 LNHDA, CDR2 SQIVND (reference sequence). In the source study's methods: Researchers report that nucleated cell counts were estimated from reference gene primer amplification. TCRdb's table, derived via immunoSEQ multiplex PCR, lists solely in-frame clones and lacks some. D and trimming come from the DNA, and the V and J calls and clone size come from that table. In the table there are about 160,000 clones, approximately 91% of which are singletons. Sequencing was done on a sample of peripheral blood. This TCR came from a man younger than 35 with acute or convalescent COVID-19. The chain has TRBV19 and TRBJ2-2; 12 bases are shared with TRBD2. The CDR3 DNA reads as TGTGCCAGTAGTCCGAGATCGGGACTAGCGGGCCCCGGGGAGCTGTTTTTT. Residues: CASSPRSGLAGPGELFF. The variable domain in full, completed from reference TRBV19 and TRBJ2-2, reads DGGITQSPKYLFRKEGQNVTLSCEQNLNHDAMYWYRQDPGQGLRLIYYSQIVNDFQKGDIAEGYSVSREKKESFPLTVTSAQKNPTAFYLCASSPRSGLAGPGELFFGEGSRLTVL.